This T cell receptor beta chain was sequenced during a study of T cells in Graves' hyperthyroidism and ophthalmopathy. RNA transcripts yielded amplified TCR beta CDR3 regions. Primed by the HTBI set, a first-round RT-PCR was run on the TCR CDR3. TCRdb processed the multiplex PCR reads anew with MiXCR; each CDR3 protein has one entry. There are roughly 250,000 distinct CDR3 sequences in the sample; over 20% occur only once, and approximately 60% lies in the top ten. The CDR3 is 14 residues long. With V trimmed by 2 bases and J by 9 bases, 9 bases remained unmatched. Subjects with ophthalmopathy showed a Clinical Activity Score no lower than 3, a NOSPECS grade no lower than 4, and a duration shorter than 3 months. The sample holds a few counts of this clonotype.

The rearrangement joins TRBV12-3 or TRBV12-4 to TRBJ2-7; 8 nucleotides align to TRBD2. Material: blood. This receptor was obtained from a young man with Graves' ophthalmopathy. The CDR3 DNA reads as TGTGCCAGCAGTTTACCCGGGAGGGCCGGTAGGCAGTACTTC. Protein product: CASSLPGRAGRQYF.